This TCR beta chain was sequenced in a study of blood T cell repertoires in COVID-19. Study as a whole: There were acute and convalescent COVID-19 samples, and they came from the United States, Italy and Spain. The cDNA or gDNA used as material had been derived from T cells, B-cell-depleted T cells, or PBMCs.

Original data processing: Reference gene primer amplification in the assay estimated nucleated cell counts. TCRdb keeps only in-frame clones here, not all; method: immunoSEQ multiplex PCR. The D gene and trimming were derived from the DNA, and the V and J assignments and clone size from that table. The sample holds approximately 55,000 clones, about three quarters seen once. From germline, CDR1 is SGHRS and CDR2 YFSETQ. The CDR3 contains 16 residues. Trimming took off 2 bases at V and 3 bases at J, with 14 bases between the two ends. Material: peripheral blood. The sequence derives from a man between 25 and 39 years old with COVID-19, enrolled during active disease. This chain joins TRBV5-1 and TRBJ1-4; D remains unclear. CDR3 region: CASSLQDGRANEKLFF. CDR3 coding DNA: TGCGCCAGCAGCTTACAAGACGGTCGGGCTAATGAAAAACTGTTTTTT.